Sequencing of this T cell receptor (beta chain) was carried out in a study of blood T cell repertoires in COVID-19. In the source study's methods: Counts of nucleated cells, estimated from reference gene primer amplification, were obtained. Profiled with immunoSEQ multiplex PCR; TCRdb holds only in-frame clones, not every one. V, J and clone size derive from that table, while D and trimming were established from the DNA sequence. Here the sample spans fewer than 300,000 clones, roughly 90% being singletons. Trimming removed 6 bases at V and 8 bases at J, with 6 bases between. The CDR3 spans 10 residues. From germline, CDR1 is MNHEY and CDR2 SVGAGI.

This chain joins TRBV6-5 and TRBJ2-3; D may be TRBD2 (5 bases). The clonotype originates from a man aged 25-40 years with acute or convalescent COVID-19. The sample taken for sequencing was peripheral blood. The CDR3 here is CASSGGTQYF. The CDR3 coding sequence is TGTGCCAGCAGCGGAGGTACGCAGTATTTT.